This T cell receptor beta chain was retrieved from a study of T cells expressing NK-cell markers. The CDR3 runs 14 residues. The germline gives CDR1 LGHDT, CDR2 YNNKEL (reference sequence). TCR beta libraries carry UMIs added by 5'RACE template switching. Reprocessing the 5' RACE reads, TCRdb reports a single entry for every CDR3 protein and omits DNA. The repertoire shows more than 400,000 distinct CDR3 sequences; the top ten hold 7.3%. The specimen sequenced was blood T cells: a sorted CD56 or NKG2C T cell subset, CD4+ or CD8+ T cells, or bulk PBMC T cells (not recorded which). This receptor was identified in a woman between 18 and 70 years old in good health. The chain combines TRBV3-1 with TRBJ2-5; no DNA is available, so the TRBD1 call from TCRdb remains unchecked. The chain's CDR3 is CASSQRQGGETQYF.